The T cell receptor beta chain described here comes from a study of T cells in Graves' hyperthyroidism and ophthalmopathy. V was pared by 3 bases and J by 6 bases, with 11 bases between. This CDR3 contains 14 residues. Germline values: CDR1 KGHSH, CDR2 LQKENI. From RNA transcripts, TCR beta CDR3 regions were amplified. RT-PCR in the first round (using the HTBI primer set) targeted the TCR CDR3. One entry per CDR3 protein, called by TCRdb with MiXCR from the multiplex PCR reads. The sample gives 300,000 to 450,000 distinct CDR3 sequences, approximately 13% of which show up once; approximately 11% is in the top ten.

Sequencing was performed on blood. This sequence was found in a woman aged 55-70 years with Graves' hyperthyroidism. The rearrangement joins TRBV18 to TRBJ1-4, with a possible D match to TRBD1 (5 bases). CDR3 in amino acids: CASSPSGTDEKLFF. As DNA, the CDR3 is TGTGCCAGCTCACCTTCCGGGACGGATGAAAAACTGTTTTTT.